The source of this T cell receptor beta chain is a study of blood T cell repertoires in COVID-19. Background on the study: The origin of the acute and convalescent COVID-19 samples was the United States, Italy and Spain. In each case, the material was cDNA or gDNA derived from T cells, B-cell-depleted T cells, or PBMCs.

Source study methods: It was from reference gene primer amplification that nucleated cell counts were estimated. TCRdb keeps only in-frame clones here, not all; method: immunoSEQ multiplex PCR. V and J calls and clone size are copied from that table; D and trimming were computed from the DNA. The data hold over 75,000 clones, with about 91% observed a single time. The V and J ends lost 4 bases and 7 bases respectively, with 10 bases between them. Looked up from germline, CDR1 is MDHEN and CDR2 is SYDVKM. The CDR3 runs to 12 residues. This receptor was obtained from a human donor with active COVID-19. The donor label of this sample is uncertain. Sequencing was carried out using peripheral blood. The chain employs TRBV28 and TRBJ1-2; D is possibly TRBD1 (5 bases). The CDR3 is CASSSPTAGYTF. The DNA of the CDR3 is TGTGCCAGCAGTTCTCCGACAGCTGGCTACACCTTC.